What follows are 20 T cell receptor beta chains derived from one specimen sequenced in a study of blood T cell repertoires in COVID-19. Clones were read by immunoSEQ multiplex PCR, and TCRdb kept only the in-frame ones, dropping some. Of about half a million clones detected, roughly 85% appear once; the ten largest clones hold roughly 3.2%. The sequenced material came from peripheral blood. The receptors were sampled from a human donor in a cohort sampled during active COVID-19.

This clone was recorded only once. This chain uses TRBV10-3 with TRBJ1-5; no clear D gene. This CDR3 is built from 13 residues. V lost 10 bases and J 1 base, leaving 11 bases between the germline ends. From germline, CDR1 is ENHRY and CDR2 SYGVKD. Here the CDR3 DNA reads TGTGCCACCGAGGATGGCAGCAATCAGCCCCAGCATTTT. This translates into CATEDGSNQPQHF.

The chain uses TRBV5-1 and TRBJ1-1, with 7 nucleotides matching TRBD1. The germline V gene has CDR1 SGHRS and CDR2 YFSETQ. J was trimmed by 4 bases and V by 0 bases; bases with no gene match: 9. The length of the CDR3 is 16 residues. CDR3 residues: CASSLERGGFATEAFF. The CDR3 nucleotides read TGCGCCAGCAGCTTGGAAAGAGGGGGCTTCGCCACTGAAGCTTTCTTT.

This chain links TRBV27 with TRBJ2-1; TRBD1 matches 8 bases. Germline CDR1 MNHEY, CDR2 SMNVEV (reference sequence). The CDR3 spans 15 residues. With 5 bases clipped from V and 6 bases from J, the junction kept 9 bases outside the gene matches. CDR3 loop: CASSETGVGINEQFF. The CDR3 DNA is TGTGCCAGCAGTGAGACAGGGGTAGGGATCAATGAGCAGTTCTTC.

This rearrangement joins TRBV7-3 to TRBJ2-1, with D possibly TRBD1 on 6 matching bases. Germline V gives CDR1 SGHTA, CDR2 FQGTGA. The CDR3 covers 14 residues. V was clipped by 1 base and J by 6 bases, with 10 bases between them. Here the CDR3 DNA reads TGTGCCAGCAGCTTAAACGAGGGGGTCAATGAGCAGTTCTTC. Translating it yields CASSLNEGVNEQFF.

The V and J genes are TRBV29-1 and TRBJ2-1; TRBD2 agrees at 11 bases. V shed 7 bases and J 0 bases; nucleotides not matched to a gene: 2. Germline V CDR1 and CDR2: SQVTM, ANQGSEA. The CDR3 covers 14 residues. The CDR3 protein is CSATSGSSYNEQFF. For the CDR3, the DNA is TGCAGCGCTACTAGCGGGAGCTCCTACAATGAGCAGTTCTTC.

The chain employs TRBV6-5 and TRBJ1-1, with a possible D match to TRBD1 (5 bases). The CDR3 totals 12 residues. Trimming pared 8 bases from V and 9 bases from J, leaving 16 bases between. Germline V CDR1 and CDR2: MNHEY, SVGAGI. The CDR3 loop reads CASSLREGKAFF. The CDR3 DNA reads TGTGCCAGCTCCCTAAGGGAGGGGAAAGCTTTCTTT.

The chain employs TRBV29-1 and TRBJ2-4, with D uncertain. Trimming removed 6 bases at V and 0 bases at J, with 9 bases between. The CDR3 is 13 residues long. From germline, CDR1 is SQVTM and CDR2 ANQGSEA. The CDR3 is CSVETIAKNIQYF. DNA for the CDR3: TGCAGCGTGGAGACGATAGCCAAAAACATTCAGTACTTC.

This chain uses TRBV30 with TRBJ2-5; 8 bases line up with TRBD2. This CDR3 region has 13 residues. Losses at the gene ends were 2 bases for V and 5 bases for J; bases not matched to a gene: 4. Germline CDR1 is GTSNPN and CDR2 is SVGIG (reference sequence). Here the CDR3 reads CAWSLGGVETQYF. In nucleotides, the CDR3 is TGTGCCTGGAGTCTCGGGGGGGTCGAGACCCAGTACTTC.

The rearrangement links TRBV7-3 to TRBJ2-2; 8 bases map to TRBD2. The germline V gene has CDR1 SGHTA and CDR2 FQGTGA. The CDR3 covers 16 residues. V was clipped by 3 bases and J by 4 bases; unmatched bases: 7. The CDR3 nucleotides read TGTGCCAGCAGCTTGGAAACGGGAGGGGTCACCGGGGAGCTGTTTTTT. It yields the protein CASSLETGGVTGELFF. Full variable domain (rest looked up from reference TRBV7-3 and TRBJ2-2): GAGVSQTPSNKVTEKGKYVELRCDPISGHTALYWYRQSLGQGPEFLIYFQGTGAADDSGLPNDRFFAVRPEGSVSTLKIQRTERGDSAVYLCASSLETGGVTGELFFGEGSRLTVL.

This sequence joins TRBV29-1 and TRBJ2-5, with 7 bases identical to TRBD2. Per the germline V gene, CDR1 is SQVTM and CDR2 is ANQGSEA. V lost 1 base to trimming and J lost 5 bases; unmatched junction nucleotides: 10. The CDR3 covers 15 residues. CDR3 loop: CSVEGAGSWRETQYF. DNA for the CDR3: TGCAGCGTTGAAGGAGCGGGATCGTGGCGGGAGACCCAGTACTTC.

This chain uses TRBV28 with TRBJ2-7, with D maybe TRBD2 (5 bases). Per germline, CDR1 MDHEN and CDR2 SYDVKM. This CDR3 comprises 14 residues. The germline V and J ends were trimmed by 6 bases and 5 bases, with 17 bases remaining between them. The CDR3 here is CASRFPGLRNEQYF. The CDR3 DNA is TGTGCCAGCAGATTCCCGGGGTTGAGGAACGAGCAGTACTTC.

CDR3 loop: CASSSGERGNTEAFF. The DNA for the CDR3 is TGTGCCAGCAGTTCAGGGGAGAGGGGGAACACTGAAGCTTTCTTT. The rearrangement joins TRBV5-4 to TRBJ1-1, with a tentative D call TRBD1 (6 bases). This CDR3 contains 15 residues. The V gene's germline CDR1 is SGHNT and CDR2 YYREEE (reference sequence). V lost 5 bases, J lost 1 base, and 15 bases lay in between.

This sequence joins TRBV28 and TRBJ2-1, with TRBD2 matching 7 bases. Trimming removed 7 bases from V and 5 bases from J; junction bases left unmatched: 11. Germline values: CDR1 MDHEN, CDR2 SYDVKM. CDR3 length equals 15 residues. CDR3 DNA sequence: TGTGCCAGCATCCCTCCGGGGACTAACAACAATGAGCAGTTCTTC. Its protein product is CASIPPGTNNNEQFF.

The chain employs TRBV28 and TRBJ1-1, with 11 bases that match TRBD1. The CDR3 is 15 residues long. V was pared by 6 bases and J by 2 bases, with 5 bases of the junction left unmatched. Germline lookup yields CDR1 MDHEN and CDR2 SYDVKM. The CDR3 DNA reads TGTGCCAGCAGGATGGACAGGGGGCGAAACACTGAAGCTTTCTTT. It translates to CASRMDRGRNTEAFF.

The chain recombines TRBV4-2 with TRBJ1-1, with D possibly TRBD1 on 6 matching bases. V was cut by 5 bases and J by 1 base, with 11 bases left in between. The CDR3 sequence is 14 residues long. Germline lookup yields CDR1 LGHNA and CDR2 YNFKEQ. The CDR3 here is CASSLGQTNTEAFF. CDR3 sequence (DNA): TGTGCCAGCAGCTTGGGACAAACGAACACTGAAGCTTTCTTT.

The chain links TRBV7-8 to TRBJ2-5; the match to TRBD1 covers 12 bases. Trimming at V came to 5 bases and at J to 6 bases, leaving 7 bases not matched to a gene. The CDR3 is 15 residues long. Per germline, CDR1 SGHVS and CDR2 FQNEAQ. The CDR3 nucleotides are TGTGCCAGCAGCACCGGGACAGGGGGCGCGCAGACCCAGTACTTC. Protein sequence: CASSTGTGGAQTQYF.

This clone was counted only a few times. The chain couples TRBV5-6 to TRBJ1-1; a weak D match, TRBD1 (6 bases). V lost 1 base and J 1 base, leaving 11 bases between the germline ends. The CDR3 is made up of 15 amino acids. The germline V gene has CDR1 SGHDT and CDR2 YYEEEE. Here the CDR3 reads CASSLNVGGNTEAFF. The CDR3 nucleotides are TGTGCCAGCAGCTTGAATGTAGGGGGGAACACTGAAGCTTTCTTT.

V gene TRBV4-1 combines with J gene TRBJ1-5; 7 positions match TRBD1. Trimming removed 3 bases from V and 0 bases from J; junction bases left unmatched: 11. The CDR3 extends over 18 amino acids. Germline CDR1 MGHRA, CDR2 YSYEKL. The chain's CDR3 is CASSHQLSRGVSNQPQHF. Here the CDR3 DNA reads TGCGCCAGCAGCCACCAACTATCCAGGGGGGTTAGCAATCAGCCCCAGCATTTT.

The rearrangement uses TRBV7-9 and TRBJ1-1; a weak D match, TRBD1 (5 bases). There are 11 residues in the CDR3. Per germline, CDR1 SEHNR and CDR2 FQNEAQ (reference sequence). V lost 7 bases, J lost 7 bases, and 10 bases lay in between. Written as DNA, the CDR3 is TGTGCCAGCACCCACAGGATTGAAGCTTTCTTT. Translation gives CASTHRIEAFF.

This chain links TRBV12-3 or TRBV12-4 with TRBJ1-2, with 10 bases matching TRBD1. The trim removed 2 bases at V and 8 bases at J, leaving 2 bases unmatched. The CDR3 covers 13 residues. CDR3: CASSLRQGAGYTF. The CDR3 bases are TGTGCCAGCAGTTTACGACAGGGGGCGGGCTACACCTTC.